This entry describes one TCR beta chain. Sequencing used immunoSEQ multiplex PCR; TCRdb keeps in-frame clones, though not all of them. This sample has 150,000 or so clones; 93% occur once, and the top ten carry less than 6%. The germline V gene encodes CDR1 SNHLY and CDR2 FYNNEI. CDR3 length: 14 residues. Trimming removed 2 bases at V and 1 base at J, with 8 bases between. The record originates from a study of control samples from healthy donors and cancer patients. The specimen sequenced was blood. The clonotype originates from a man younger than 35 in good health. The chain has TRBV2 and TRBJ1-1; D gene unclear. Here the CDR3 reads CASSEIESNTEAFF. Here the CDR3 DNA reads TGTGCCAGCAGTGAAATAGAGTCGAACACTGAAGCTTTCTTT.